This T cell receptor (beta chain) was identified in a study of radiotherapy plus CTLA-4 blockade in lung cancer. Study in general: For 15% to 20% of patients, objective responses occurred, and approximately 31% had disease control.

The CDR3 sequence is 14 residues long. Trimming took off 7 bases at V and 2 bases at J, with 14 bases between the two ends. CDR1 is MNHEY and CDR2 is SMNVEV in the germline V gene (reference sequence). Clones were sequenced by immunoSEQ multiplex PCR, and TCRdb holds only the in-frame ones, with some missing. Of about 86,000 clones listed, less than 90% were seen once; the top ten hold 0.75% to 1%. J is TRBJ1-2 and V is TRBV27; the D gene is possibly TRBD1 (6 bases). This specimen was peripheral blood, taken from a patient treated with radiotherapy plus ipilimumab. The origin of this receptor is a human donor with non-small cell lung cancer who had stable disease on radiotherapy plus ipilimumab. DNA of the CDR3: TGTGCCAGCACCCCCCGACAGGAAAACTATGGCTACACCTTC. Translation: CASTPRQENYGYTF.